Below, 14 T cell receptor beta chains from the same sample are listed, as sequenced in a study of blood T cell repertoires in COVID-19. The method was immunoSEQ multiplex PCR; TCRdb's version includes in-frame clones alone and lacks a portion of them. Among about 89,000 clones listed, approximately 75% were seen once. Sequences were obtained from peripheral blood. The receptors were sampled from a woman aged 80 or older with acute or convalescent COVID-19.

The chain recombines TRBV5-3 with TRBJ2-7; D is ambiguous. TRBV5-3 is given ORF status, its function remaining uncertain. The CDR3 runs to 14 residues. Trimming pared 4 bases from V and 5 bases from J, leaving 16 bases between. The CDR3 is CARSPSGSGDEQYF. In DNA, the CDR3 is TGTGCCAGAAGCCCCAGTGGTTCCGGAGACGAGCAGTACTTC.

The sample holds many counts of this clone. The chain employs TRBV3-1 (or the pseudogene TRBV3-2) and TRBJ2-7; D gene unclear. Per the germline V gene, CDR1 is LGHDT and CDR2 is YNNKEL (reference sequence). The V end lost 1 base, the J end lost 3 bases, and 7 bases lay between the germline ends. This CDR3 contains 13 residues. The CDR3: CASSQAGDYEQYF. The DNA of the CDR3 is TGTGCCAGCAGCCAAGCTGGAGACTACGAGCAGTACTTC.

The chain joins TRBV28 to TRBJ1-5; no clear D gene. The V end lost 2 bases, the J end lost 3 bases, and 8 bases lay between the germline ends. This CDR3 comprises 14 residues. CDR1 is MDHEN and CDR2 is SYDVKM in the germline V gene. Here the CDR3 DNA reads TGTGCCAGCAGTTTAGGGCAGTTCAATCAGCCCCAGCATTTT. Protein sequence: CASSLGQFNQPQHF. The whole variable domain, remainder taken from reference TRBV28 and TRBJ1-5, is DVKVTQSSRYLVKRTGEKVFLECVQDMDHENMFWYRQDPGLGLRLIYFSYDVKMKEKGDIPEGYSVSREKKERFSLILESASTNQTSMYLCASSLGQFNQPQHFGDGTRLSIL.

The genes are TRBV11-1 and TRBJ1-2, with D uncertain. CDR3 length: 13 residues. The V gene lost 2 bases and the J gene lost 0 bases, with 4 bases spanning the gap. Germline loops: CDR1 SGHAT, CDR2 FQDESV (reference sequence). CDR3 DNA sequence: TGTGCCAGCAGCTTATCAACTAACTATGGCTACACCTTC. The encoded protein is CASSLSTNYGYTF.

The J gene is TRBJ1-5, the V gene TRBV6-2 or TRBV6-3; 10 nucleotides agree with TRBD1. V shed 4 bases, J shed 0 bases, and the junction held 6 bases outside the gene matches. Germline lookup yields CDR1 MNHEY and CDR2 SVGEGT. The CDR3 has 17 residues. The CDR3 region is CASSWDRGKYSNQPQHF. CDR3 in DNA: TGTGCCAGCAGTTGGGACAGGGGAAAATATAGCAATCAGCCCCAGCATTTT.

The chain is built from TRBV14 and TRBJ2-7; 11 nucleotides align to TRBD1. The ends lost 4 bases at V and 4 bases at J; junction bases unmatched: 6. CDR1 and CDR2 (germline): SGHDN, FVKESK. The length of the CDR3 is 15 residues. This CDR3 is CASSLTDRGQYEQYF. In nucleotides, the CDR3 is TGTGCCAGCAGCCTAACGGACAGGGGGCAATACGAGCAGTACTTC.

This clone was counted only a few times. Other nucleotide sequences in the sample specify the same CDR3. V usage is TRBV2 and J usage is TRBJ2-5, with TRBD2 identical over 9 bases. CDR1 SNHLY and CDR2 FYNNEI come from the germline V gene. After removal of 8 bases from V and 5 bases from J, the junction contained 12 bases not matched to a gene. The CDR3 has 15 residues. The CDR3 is CASGGRGGALETQYF. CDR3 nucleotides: TGTGCCAGCGGGGGTCGCGGGGGGGCCCTGGAGACCCAGTACTTC.

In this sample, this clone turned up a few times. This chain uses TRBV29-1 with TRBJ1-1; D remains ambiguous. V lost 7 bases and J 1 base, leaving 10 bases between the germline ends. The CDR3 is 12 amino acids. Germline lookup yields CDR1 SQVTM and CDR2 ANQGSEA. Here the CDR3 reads CSAGGPNTEAFF. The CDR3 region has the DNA TGCAGCGCCGGAGGGCCGAACACTGAAGCTTTCTTT. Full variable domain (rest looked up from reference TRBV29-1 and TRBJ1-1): SAVISQKPSRDICQRGTSLTIQCQVDSQVTMMFWYRQQPGQSLTLIATANQGSEATYESGFVIDKFPISRPNLTFSTLTVSNMSPEDSSIYLCSAGGPNTEAFFGQGTRLTVV.

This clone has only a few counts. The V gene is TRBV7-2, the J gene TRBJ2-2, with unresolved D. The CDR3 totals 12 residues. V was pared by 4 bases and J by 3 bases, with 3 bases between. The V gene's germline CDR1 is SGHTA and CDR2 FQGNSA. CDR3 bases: TGTGCCAGCAGCTCCTACACCGGGGAGCTGTTTTTT. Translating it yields CASSSYTGELFF. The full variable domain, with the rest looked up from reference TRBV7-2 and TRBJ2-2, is GAGVSQSPSNKVTEKGKDVELRCDPISGHTALYWYRQSLGQGLEFLIYFQGNSAPDKSGLPSDRFSAERTGGSVSTLTIQRTQQEDSAVYLCASSSYTGELFFGEGSRLTVL.

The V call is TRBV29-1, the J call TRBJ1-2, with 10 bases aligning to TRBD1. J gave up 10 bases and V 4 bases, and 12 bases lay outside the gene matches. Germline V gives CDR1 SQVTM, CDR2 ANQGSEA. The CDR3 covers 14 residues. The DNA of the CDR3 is TGCAGCGTTGGTACACCGGGACAGGGGATCGACTACACCTTC. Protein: CSVGTPGQGIDYTF.

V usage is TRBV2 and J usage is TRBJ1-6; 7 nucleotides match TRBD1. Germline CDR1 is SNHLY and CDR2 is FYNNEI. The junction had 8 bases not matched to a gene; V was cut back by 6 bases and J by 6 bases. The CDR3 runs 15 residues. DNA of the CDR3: TGTGCCAGCAGCCCAGGACAGGTTGTTAATTCACCCCTCCACTTT. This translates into CASSPGQVVNSPLHF.

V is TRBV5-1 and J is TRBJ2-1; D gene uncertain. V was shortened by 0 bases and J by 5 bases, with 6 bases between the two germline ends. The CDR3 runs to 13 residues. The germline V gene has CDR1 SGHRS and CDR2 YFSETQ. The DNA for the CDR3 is TGCGCCAGCAGCTTGGGGCGGAACAATGAGCAGTTCTTC. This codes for CASSLGRNNEQFF.

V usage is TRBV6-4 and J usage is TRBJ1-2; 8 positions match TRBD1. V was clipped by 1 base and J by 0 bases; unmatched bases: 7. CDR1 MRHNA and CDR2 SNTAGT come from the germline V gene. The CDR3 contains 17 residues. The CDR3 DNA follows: TGTGCCAGCAGTGACTGGGACAGGCCGGGGACTAACTATGGCTACACCTTC. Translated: CASSDWDRPGTNYGYTF.

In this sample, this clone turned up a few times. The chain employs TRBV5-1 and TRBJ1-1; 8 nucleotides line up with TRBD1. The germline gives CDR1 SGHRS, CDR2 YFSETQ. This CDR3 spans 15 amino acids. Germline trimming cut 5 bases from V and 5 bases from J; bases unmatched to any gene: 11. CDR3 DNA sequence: TGCGCCAGCAGGCTCGACCCAGGGGGCTATACTGAAGCTTTCTTT. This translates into CASRLDPGGYTEAFF.